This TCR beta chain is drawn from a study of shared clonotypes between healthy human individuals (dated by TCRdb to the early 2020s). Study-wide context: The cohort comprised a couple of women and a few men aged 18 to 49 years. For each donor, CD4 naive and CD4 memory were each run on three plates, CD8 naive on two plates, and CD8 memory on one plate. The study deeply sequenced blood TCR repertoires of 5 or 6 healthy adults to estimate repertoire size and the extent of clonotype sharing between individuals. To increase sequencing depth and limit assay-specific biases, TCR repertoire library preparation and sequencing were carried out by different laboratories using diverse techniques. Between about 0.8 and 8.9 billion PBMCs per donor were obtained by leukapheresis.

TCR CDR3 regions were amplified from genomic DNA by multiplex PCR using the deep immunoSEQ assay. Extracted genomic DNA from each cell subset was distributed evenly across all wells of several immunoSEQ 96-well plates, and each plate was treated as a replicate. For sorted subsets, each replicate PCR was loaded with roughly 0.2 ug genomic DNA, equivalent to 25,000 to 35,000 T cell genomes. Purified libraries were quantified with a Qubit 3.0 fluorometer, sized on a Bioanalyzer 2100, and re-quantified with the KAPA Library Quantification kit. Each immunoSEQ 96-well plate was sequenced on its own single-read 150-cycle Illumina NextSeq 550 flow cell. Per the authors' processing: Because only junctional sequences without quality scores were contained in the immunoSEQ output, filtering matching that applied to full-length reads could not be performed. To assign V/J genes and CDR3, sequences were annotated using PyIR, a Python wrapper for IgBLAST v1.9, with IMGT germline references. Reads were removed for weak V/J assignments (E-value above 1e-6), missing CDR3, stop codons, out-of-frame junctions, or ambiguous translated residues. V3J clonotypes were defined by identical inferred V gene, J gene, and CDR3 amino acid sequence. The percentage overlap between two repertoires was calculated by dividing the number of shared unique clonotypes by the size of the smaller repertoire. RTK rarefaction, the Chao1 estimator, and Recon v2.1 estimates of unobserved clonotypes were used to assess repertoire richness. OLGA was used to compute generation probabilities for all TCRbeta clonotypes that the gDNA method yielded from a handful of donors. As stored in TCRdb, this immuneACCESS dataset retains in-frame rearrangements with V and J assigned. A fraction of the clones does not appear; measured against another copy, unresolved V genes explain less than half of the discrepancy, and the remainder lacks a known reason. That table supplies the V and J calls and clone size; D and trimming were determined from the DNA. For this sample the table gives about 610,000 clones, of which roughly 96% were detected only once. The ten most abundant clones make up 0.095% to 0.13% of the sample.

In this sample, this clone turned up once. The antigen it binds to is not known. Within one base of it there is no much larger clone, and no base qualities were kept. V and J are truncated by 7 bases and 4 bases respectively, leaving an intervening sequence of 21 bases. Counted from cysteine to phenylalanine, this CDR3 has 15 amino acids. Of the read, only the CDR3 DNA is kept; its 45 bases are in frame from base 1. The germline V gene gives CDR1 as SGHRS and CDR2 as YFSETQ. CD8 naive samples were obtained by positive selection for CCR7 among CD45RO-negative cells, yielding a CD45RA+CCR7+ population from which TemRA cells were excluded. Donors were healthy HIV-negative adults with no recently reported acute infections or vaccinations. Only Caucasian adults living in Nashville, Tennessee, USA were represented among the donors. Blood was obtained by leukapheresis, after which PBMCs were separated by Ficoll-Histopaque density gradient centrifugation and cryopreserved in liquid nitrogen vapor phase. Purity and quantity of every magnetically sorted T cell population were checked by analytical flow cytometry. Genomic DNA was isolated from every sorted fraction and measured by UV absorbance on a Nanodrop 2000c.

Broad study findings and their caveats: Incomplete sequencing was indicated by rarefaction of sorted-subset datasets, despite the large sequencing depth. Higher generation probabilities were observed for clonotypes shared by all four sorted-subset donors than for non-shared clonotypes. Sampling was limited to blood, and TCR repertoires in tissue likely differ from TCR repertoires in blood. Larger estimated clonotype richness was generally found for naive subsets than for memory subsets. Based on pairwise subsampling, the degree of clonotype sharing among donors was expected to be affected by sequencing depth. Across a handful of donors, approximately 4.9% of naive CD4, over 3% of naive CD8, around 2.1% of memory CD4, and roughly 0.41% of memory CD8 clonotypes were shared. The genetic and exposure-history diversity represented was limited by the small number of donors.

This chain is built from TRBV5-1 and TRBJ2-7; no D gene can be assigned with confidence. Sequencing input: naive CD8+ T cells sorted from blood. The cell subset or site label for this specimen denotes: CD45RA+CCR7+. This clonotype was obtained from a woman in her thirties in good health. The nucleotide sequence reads TGCGCCAGCTTCAACCGAGGCGGAGCCCTATACGAGCAGTACTTC. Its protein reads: CASFNRGGALYEQYF. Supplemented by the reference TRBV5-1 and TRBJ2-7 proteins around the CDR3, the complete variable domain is KAGVTQTPRYLIKTRGQQVTLSCSPISGHRSVSWYQQTPGQGLQFLFEYFSETQRNKGNFPGRFSGRQFSNSRSEMNVSTLELGDSALYLCASFNRGGALYEQYFGPGTRLTVT.